Below, 5 T cell receptor beta chains from the same sample are listed, as sequenced in a study of vaccination and CD4 T cells after COVID-19. The Oncomine TCR Beta short-read assay sequenced DNA from cultured CD4+ T cells. TCRdb processed the PCR reads anew with MiXCR; each CDR3 protein has one entry. The data show tens of thousands of distinct CDR3 sequences, 70% seen once. Their specific antigens are unknown. Treatment specified: approximately nine-day PBMC culture with coronavirus spike peptide pools or control peptides (ViraFEST assay). Material: CD4+ T cells from blood, cultured in vitro. The origin of the receptors is a human donor who had recovered from COVID-19.

The rearrangement uses TRBV6-1 and TRBJ2-7; no definite D call. The V gene lost 5 bases and the J gene lost 4 bases, with 6 bases spanning the gap. The germline gives CDR1 MNHNS, CDR2 SASEGT. This CDR3 has 11 residues. CDR3 sequence reads: CASSLQYEQYF. DNA of the CDR3: TGTGCCAGCAGTCTACAATACGAGCAGTACTTC.

There are a few counts of this clonotype. V and J are TRBV27 and TRBJ1-1; no definite D call. The CDR3 totals 14 residues. The germline V and J ends were trimmed by 7 bases and 2 bases, with 14 bases remaining between them. The germline CDR1 and CDR2 sequences are MNHEY and SMNVEV (reference sequence). The CDR3 is CASKSLGVNTEAFF. The CDR3 DNA reads TGTGCCAGCAAGAGCCTCGGGGTAAACACTGAAGCTTTCTTT.

The chain joins TRBV7-2 to TRBJ1-5; D possibly corresponds to TRBD1 (6 bases). The germline gives CDR1 SGHTA, CDR2 FQGNSA. The CDR3 loop spans 16 amino acids. The V end was cut by 0 bases, the J end by 5 bases, with 14 bases between. The CDR3 DNA sequence: TGTGCCAGCAGCTTAGCTCGTGGTGAGGGGGATCAGCCCCAGCATTTT. Amino acid sequence: CASSLARGEGDQPQHF.

V gene TRBV28 combines with J gene TRBJ1-2; weak D call: TRBD1 (6 bases). The CDR3 is 16 amino acids. The ends were cut back, 7 bases at V and 2 bases at J, with 20 bases in the middle. Germline-derived CDR1 and CDR2 are MDHEN and SYDVKM. DNA for the CDR3: TGTGCCAGCATCCCCTCGAGGGGGGATAAGAACTATGGCTACACCTTC. Encoded protein: CASIPSRGDKNYGYTF.

The rearrangement uses TRBV20-1 and TRBJ1-2; D is possibly TRBD1 (5 bases). The germline V and J ends were trimmed by 0 bases and 4 bases, with 15 bases remaining between them. The CDR3 is made up of 15 amino acids. Germline V gene sequence: CDR1 DFQATT, CDR2 SNEGSKA (reference sequence). CDR3 protein: CSAREGQGVLYGYTF. In DNA, the CDR3 is TGCAGTGCTAGAGAGGGTCAGGGCGTCCTCTATGGCTACACCTTC.